The clone carrying this T cell receptor beta chain was detected many times. This sample is drawn from a study of Graves' ophthalmopathy and Graves' hyperthyroidism. CDR1 and CDR2 (germline): PRHDT, FYEKMQ (reference sequence). The CDR3 is made up of 14 amino acids. V was shortened by 5 bases and J by 7 bases, with 17 bases between the two germline ends. The study amplified TCR beta CDR3 regions using RNA transcripts. HTBI-primed RT-PCR formed the first round, and a multiplex PCR formed the second. TCRdb independently ran MiXCR on the multiplex PCR reads; one entry per CDR3 protein. The sample includes about 400,000 distinct CDR3 sequences, 15% to 20% of them seen just once.

This sequence was found in a woman between 18 and 29 years old with Graves' ophthalmopathy. The chain uses TRBV13 and TRBJ1-1; D remains unclear. The sequenced material came from peripheral blood. The DNA for the CDR3 is TGTGCCAGCAGCAATCCCCTACGGCAGCTTGAAGCTTTCTTT. Protein product: CASSNPLRQLEAFF.